This T cell receptor (beta chain) was captured in a study of T cells in Graves' hyperthyroidism and ophthalmopathy (dated by TCRdb to between 2018 and 2020). Study-wide context: Peripheral blood samples were taken at the time of initial diagnosis, prior to any treatment. To identify TCR V-J signatures that set the groups apart, the researchers used a discovery cohort of 100 patients, made up of approximately 43 with Graves' ophthalmopathy and 57 with stable Graves' hyperthyroidism. Prospective prediction of ophthalmopathy was tested in an independent validation cohort consisting of 18 hyperthyroidism patients and around 17 patients who later progressed to ophthalmopathy. The 100 discovery patients were divided at random into training and test sets in a 7:3 ratio. In six Graves' hyperthyroidism patients, the study also compared T-cell repertoires from thyroid tissue with T-cell repertoires from blood. After blood sampling, hyperthyroidism patients were treated with methimazole at a starting dose of 30 mg daily, and ophthalmopathy patients were treated with high-dose intravenous methylprednisolone. The paper reports TCR Vbeta CDR3 sequencing of 135 peripheral blood samples: approximately 41 ophthalmopathy, roughly 80 hyperthyroidism and some 17 progressor patients. Study-level results and caveats: Sample size was not statistically predetermined, and blinding of investigators to group allocation was not performed. Ophthalmopathy was separated from stable hyperthyroidism by a 13 V-J signature model, with about 88% sensitivity and 81% to 82% specificity obtained in cross-validation and 80%/75% obtained in testing. During validation, the model predicted progression to ophthalmopathy a median of approximately six months ahead of onset, with roughly 65% sensitivity and almost 75% specificity. Most expanded thyroid clonotypes (frequency above 0.001) were also detected in blood, a finding suggesting that blood repertoires may reflect thyroid immune responses.

This clonotype was picked up many times. Its antigen remains undetermined. No much larger clonotype is one base removed from it; base qualities were not supplied. Stable Graves' hyperthyroidism was defined as the absence of progression to ophthalmopathy over 18 months of follow-up. Hyperthyroidism patients were newly diagnosed, with disease duration under 2 months, and aged 18 to 65 years. The study excluded patients with uncontrolled infections, other autoimmune diseases, pregnancy or lactation. Diagnoses were established on the basis of clinical symptoms, serum thyroxine and TRAb, thyroid ultrasound, and orbital computed tomography. Ficoll-Paque density gradient centrifugation was used to isolate PBMCs from about 10 ml of fresh peripheral blood. Total RNA was extracted using Trizol reagent, and RNA quality was assessed on an Agilent 2100 Bioanalyzer. For CDR1 and CDR2, the germline V gene lists SGHNT and YENEEA. The CDR3 goes from the cysteine to the phenylalanine over 15 residues. Of the read, only the CDR3 DNA is kept; its 45 bases are in frame from base 1. V sheds 5 bases and J sheds 2 bases, leaving 15 bases between their ends.

TCR beta CDR3 regions were amplified from RNA transcripts. The TCR CDR3 was subjected to a first round of RT-PCR using the HTBI primer set and the Qiagen OneStep RT-PCR kit. A second multiplex PCR round built the libraries, followed by size selection and purification. The libraries were sequenced on an Illumina HiSeq2000 using paired-end 100 bp reads. On the study's bioinformatics: Raw data were processed with SOAPnuke, discarding reads with adapters, uncalled bases, mean Phred below 15, or no exact constant-primer or identifier match. High-quality paired reads were merged with COPE v1.2.5, and unique nucleotide sequences were defined as clonotypes. MiTCR v1.1 was used to align the clonotypes against IMGT TRBV, TRBD and TRBJ reference segments. The analysis was restricted to V-J combinations with a frequency above 0.0001, which together covered just over 99% of the repertoires. The TCS score was defined as F50 (clonal expansion) divided by E x V (chaos), with BLOSUM62-based TCRdist calculated between CDR3 peptides within each V-J. Welch's t-statistics and random forest reduced just over 500 V-J features to about 13, which were used in a naive Bayes classifier (R e1071). TCRdb handled the public reads itself, with Q25 trimming in fastp and clone calling in MiXCR, and kept productive beta chains. Entries are consolidated by CDR3 protein sequence, retaining the most common genes and DNA. The V and J calls reflect TCRdb's pipeline rather than the authors' work. The sample table shows around 99,000 distinct CDR3 sequences, and roughly 15% are seen once. Together, the top ten hold around 44% of the sample.

The origin of this receptor is a woman aged 45-60 years with Graves' hyperthyroidism. Sequencing was carried out using blood. The sequence links TRBV11-3 to TRBJ2-5; TRBD2 is a possible D gene, resting on 7 matching bases. The encoded CDR3 is CASSPGGGLQETQYF. The DNA sequence is as follows: TGTGCCAGCAGCCCTGGGGGGGGCCTTCAAGAGACCCAGTACTTC.